The 5 T cell receptor beta chains listed next were all sequenced from one sample in a study of neoadjuvant anti-PD-1 for oral cavity cancer. Libraries were prepared by immunoSEQ multiplex PCR; TCRdb keeps only in-frame clonotypes and omits some of them. The sample contains tens of thousands of clones, approximately 85% of which appear only once. Time point noted: after neoadjuvant nivolumab, at surgical resection. The sample consisted of PBMCs, taken after nivolumab (anti-PD-1) treatment. These receptors were taken from a person aged 35-79 years with oral cavity squamous cell carcinoma.

This chain links TRBV25-1 with TRBJ1-1; a possible D gene is TRBD1 (6 bases). The CDR3 sequence is 13 residues long. Germline values: CDR1 MGHDK, CDR2 SYGVNS. V was clipped by 3 bases and J by 7 bases, with 12 bases between them. CDR3 DNA sequence: TGTGCCAGCAGTGAGGGGCAGGGGCTTGAAGCTTTCTTT. Translation gives CASSEGQGLEAFF.

CDR3 residues: CASGPNYEQYF. The CDR3 DNA reads as TGTGCTAGTGGTCCGAACTACGAGCAGTACTTC. This chain links TRBV12-5 with TRBJ2-7; no reliable D call. CDR3 length equals 11 residues. Germline assignment: CDR1 LGHNT and CDR2 FRNRAP. Trimming removed 5 bases at V and 3 bases at J, with 5 bases between.

This chain links TRBV30 with TRBJ1-2; TRBD1 agrees at 8 bases. Unmatched junction bases numbered 4, after V lost 8 bases and J lost 2 bases. Germline loops: CDR1 GTSNPN, CDR2 SVGIG (reference sequence). This CDR3 comprises 12 residues. CDR3 DNA: TGTGCCCGGGACAGGAGAAACTATGGCTACACCTTC. This encodes CARDRRNYGYTF.

The chain has TRBV5-1 and TRBJ1-1, with TRBD1 identical over 9 bases. V shed 3 bases and J 4 bases; nucleotides not matched to a gene: 10. The CDR3 sequence is 16 residues long. Germline values: CDR1 SGHRS, CDR2 YFSETQ. CDR3 coding DNA: TGCGCCAGCAGCTCCGGCCGACAGGGGGTGGGCACTGAAGCTTTCTTT. Its translation: CASSSGRQGVGTEAFF.

In this sample, this clone turned up once. This sequence joins TRBV7-9 and TRBJ2-3; a possible D gene is TRBD2 (6 bases). The CDR3 loop spans 16 amino acids. V dropped 1 base and J dropped 2 bases, with 13 bases sitting between them. From germline, CDR1 is SEHNR and CDR2 FQNEAQ (reference sequence). In DNA form, the CDR3 reads TGTGCCAGCAGCTTAGATGCGGGATCCTTCACAGATACGCAGTATTTT. It codes for CASSLDAGSFTDTQYF.